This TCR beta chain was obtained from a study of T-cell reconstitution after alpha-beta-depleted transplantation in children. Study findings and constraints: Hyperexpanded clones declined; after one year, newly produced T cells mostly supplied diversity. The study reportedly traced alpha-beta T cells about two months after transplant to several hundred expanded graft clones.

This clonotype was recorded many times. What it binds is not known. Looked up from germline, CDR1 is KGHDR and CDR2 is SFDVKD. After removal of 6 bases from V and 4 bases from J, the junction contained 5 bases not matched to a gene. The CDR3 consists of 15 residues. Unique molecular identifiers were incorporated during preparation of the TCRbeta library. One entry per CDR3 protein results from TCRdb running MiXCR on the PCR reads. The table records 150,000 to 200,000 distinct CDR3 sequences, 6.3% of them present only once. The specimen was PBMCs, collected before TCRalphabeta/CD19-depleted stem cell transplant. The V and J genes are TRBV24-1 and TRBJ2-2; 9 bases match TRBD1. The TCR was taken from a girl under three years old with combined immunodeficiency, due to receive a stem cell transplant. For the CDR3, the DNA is TGTGCCACCAGTAACAGGGGGCGAGGCACCGGGGAGCTGTTTTTT. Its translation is CATSNRGRGTGELFF.